A selection of T cell receptor beta chains follows, all from one sample in a study of CD8+ T cells in alopecia areata. The protocol was immunoSEQ multiplex PCR, while the TCRdb copy is restricted to in-frame clones and leaves out a portion. The table shows some 130,000 clones, with about 50% occurring only once. Sequencing used CD8+ T cells sorted from blood, obtained at week 0. The receptors here all came from a human donor with alopecia areata. CDR3s include the opening cysteine and the closing phenylalanine or tryptophan. The D gene is left open where the match is weak. A clone size is listed for some rows: how often the clone was seen (once, few, many), or a class if it is expanded.

size | J | V | D | CDR3 | DNA
. | TRBJ2-1 | TRBV30 | . | CAWSVRDYNEQFF | TGTGCCTGGAGTGTACGGGACTACAATGAGCAGTTCTTC
few | TRBJ2-7 | TRBV10-3 | TRBD2 | CASLGTSDEQYF | TGTGCCAGTTTAGGGACTAGCGACGAGCAGTACTTC
few | TRBJ2-4 | TRBV5-6 | . | CASSGSFGQVQYF | TGTGCCAGCAGCGGATCCTTCGGTCAGGTTCAGTACTTC
. | TRBJ1-5 | TRBV5-6 | TRBD1 | CASSSGTGIQPQHF | TGTGCCAGCAGCTCCGGGACAGGGATTCAGCCCCAGCATTTT
. | TRBJ2-5 | TRBV6-9 | TRBD1 | CASSHSLRGFETQYF | TGTGCCAGCAGCCATTCTCTCAGGGGGTTTGAGACCCAGTACTTC
. | TRBJ2-7 | TRBV29-1 | TRBD2 | CSVEDRGGSYEQYF | TGCAGCGTTGAGGATCGGGGGGGATCCTACGAGCAGTACTTC
. | TRBJ2-7 | TRBV6-5 | . | CASSYSEAYEQYF | TGTGCCAGCAGTTACTCTGAGGCCTACGAGCAGTACTTC
. | TRBJ2-3 | TRBV30 | TRBD2 | CAWSVQGGGATDTQYF | TGTGCCTGGAGTGTACAAGGCGGGGGGGCCACAGATACGCAGTATTTT
few | TRBJ2-5 | TRBV7-9 | . | CASSSYQETQYF | TGTGCCAGCAGCTCCTACCAAGAGACCCAGTACTTC
. | TRBJ2-7 | TRBV7-8 | TRBD1 | CASSPTDRGLYEQYF | TGTGCCAGCAGCCCCACGGACAGGGGACTCTACGAGCAGTACTTC
. | TRBJ2-3 | TRBV27 | TRBD2 | CASSLSSGGVDTQYF | TGTGCCAGCAGTCTATCTAGCGGGGGGGTAGATACGCAGTATTTT
. | TRBJ2-2 | TRBV6-5 | . | CASSHGGGAGKLFF | TGTGCCAGCAGTCACGGAGGCGGTGCCGGGAAGCTGTTTTTT
. | TRBJ2-5 | TRBV14 | TRBD2 | CASSDPPSGRETQYF | TGTGCCAGCAGCGACCCCCCCAGCGGGAGGGAGACCCAGTACTTC